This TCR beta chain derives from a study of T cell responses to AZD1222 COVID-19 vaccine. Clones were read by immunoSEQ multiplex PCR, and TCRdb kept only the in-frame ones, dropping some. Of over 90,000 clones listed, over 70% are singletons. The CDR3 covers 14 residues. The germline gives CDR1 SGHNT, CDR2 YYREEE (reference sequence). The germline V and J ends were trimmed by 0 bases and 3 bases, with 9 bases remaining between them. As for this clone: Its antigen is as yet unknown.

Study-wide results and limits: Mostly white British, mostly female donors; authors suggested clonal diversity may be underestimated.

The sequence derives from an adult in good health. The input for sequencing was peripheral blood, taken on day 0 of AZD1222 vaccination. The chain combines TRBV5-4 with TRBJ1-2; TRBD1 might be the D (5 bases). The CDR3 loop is CASSLDGDYYGYTF. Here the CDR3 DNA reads TGTGCCAGCAGCTTGGACGGGGACTACTATGGCTACACCTTC.